This TCR beta chain was sequenced in a study of blood T cell repertoires in COVID-19. Looking at the study overall: Whether acute or convalescent, the COVID-19 samples came from the United States, Italy and Spain. Sources were T cells, B-cell-depleted T cells, or PBMCs; the material itself was cDNA or gDNA.

This CDR3 region has 14 residues. The V end lost 4 bases, the J end lost 1 base, and 13 bases lay between the germline ends. In germline, CDR1 is SQVTM, CDR2 ANQGSEA. Here immunoSEQ multiplex PCR was the method, and the copy in TCRdb shows in-frame clones only, minus some. The table includes fewer than 250,000 clones, around 81% detected once. The sequencing sample was made of PBMCs or T cells enriched from blood (not recorded which). V gene TRBV29-1 combines with J gene TRBJ1-1; D might be TRBD1 (5 bases). The TCR comes from a woman aged 45-65 years with acute COVID-19. The CDR3: CSVAPSTGNTEAFF. The CDR3 region has the DNA TGCAGCGTTGCCCCCAGCACAGGGAACACTGAAGCTTTCTTT.